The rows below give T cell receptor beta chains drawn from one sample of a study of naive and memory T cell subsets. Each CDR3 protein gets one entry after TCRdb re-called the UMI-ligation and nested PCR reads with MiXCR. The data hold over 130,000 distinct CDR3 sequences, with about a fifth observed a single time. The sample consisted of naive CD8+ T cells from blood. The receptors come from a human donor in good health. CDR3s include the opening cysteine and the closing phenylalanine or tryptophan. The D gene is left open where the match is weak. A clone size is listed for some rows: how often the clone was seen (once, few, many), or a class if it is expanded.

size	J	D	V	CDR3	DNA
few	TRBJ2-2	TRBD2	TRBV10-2	CASSSGANTGELFF	TGCGCCAGCAGTAGCGGGGCGAACACCGGGGAGCTGTTTTTT
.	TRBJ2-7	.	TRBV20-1	CSASPDTSYEQYF	TGCAGTGCTAGCCCGGACACCTCCTACGAGCAGTACTTC
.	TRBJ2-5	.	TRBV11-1	CASSLAQGLRETQYF	TGTGCCAGCAGCTTAGCGCAGGGGCTCAGGGAGACCCAGTACTTC
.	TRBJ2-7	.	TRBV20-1	CSARGLGDEGPYEQYF	TGCAGTGCTAGAGGCCTCGGCGATGAGGGCCCCTACGAGCAGTACTTC
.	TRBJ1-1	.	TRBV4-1	CASSQDEEHTEAFF	TGCGCCAGCAGCCAAGACGAAGAACACACTGAAGCTTTCTTT
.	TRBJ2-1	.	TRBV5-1	CASSLDSGGYNEQFF	TGCGCCAGCAGCTTGGACTCCGGGGGATACAATGAGCAGTTCTTC
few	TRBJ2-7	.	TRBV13	CASSLPQSEEQYF	TGTGCCAGCAGCTTACCCCAATCTGAGGAGCAGTACTTC
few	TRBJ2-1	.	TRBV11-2	CASSTHPGPEGFF	TGTGCCAGCAGCACCCACCCGGGCCCCGAGGGGTTCTTC
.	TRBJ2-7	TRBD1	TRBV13	CASSLATGPGEQYF	TGTGCCAGCAGCTTAGCGACAGGGCCCGGGGAGCAGTACTTC
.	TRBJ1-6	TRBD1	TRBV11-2	CASSLVWGTAKDSPLHF	TGTGCCAGCAGCTTAGTTTGGGGGACAGCGAAAGATTCACCCCTCCACTTT
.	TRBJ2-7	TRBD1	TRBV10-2	CASSETPDLVDRDYEQYF	TGCGCCAGCAGTGAGACACCAGACCTTGTGGACAGGGACTACGAGCAGTACTTC
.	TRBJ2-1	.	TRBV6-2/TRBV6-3	CASSYRPDLYNEQFF	TGTGCCAGCAGTTACCGTCCAGACCTCTACAATGAGCAGTTCTTC
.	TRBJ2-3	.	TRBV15	CATSREPSGSGTDTQYF	TGTGCCACCAGCAGAGAACCCAGCGGATCCGGCACAGATACGCAGTATTTT
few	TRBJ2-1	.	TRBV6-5	CASSKASPLGGSHNEQFF	TGTGCCAGCAGTAAAGCATCCCCACTAGGGGGGAGTCACAATGAGCAGTTCTTC
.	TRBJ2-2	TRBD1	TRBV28	CASSVDRGAGELFF	TGTGCCAGCAGCGTCGACAGGGGGGCCGGGGAGCTGTTTTTT
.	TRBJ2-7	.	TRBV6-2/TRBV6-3	CASSNGWGYEQYF	TGTGCCAGCAGTAACGGGTGGGGCTACGAGCAGTACTTC
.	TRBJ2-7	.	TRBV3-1	CASSQDVYEQYF	TGTGCCAGCAGCCAAGATGTCTACGAGCAGTACTTC
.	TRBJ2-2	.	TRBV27	CASSFYGGNTGELFF	TGTGCCAGCAGTTTTTACGGGGGGAACACCGGGGAGCTGTTTTTT
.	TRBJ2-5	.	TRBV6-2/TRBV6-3	CASSLATTQETQYF	TGTGCCAGCAGTTTAGCAACTACCCAAGAGACCCAGTACTTC
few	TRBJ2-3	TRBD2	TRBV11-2	CASSSGGGPTDTQYF	TGTGCCAGCAGCTCGGGCGGGGGGCCCACAGATACGCAGTATTTT
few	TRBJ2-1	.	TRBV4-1	CASSQVSGGNEQFF	TGCGCCAGCAGCCAAGTTTCTGGGGGAAATGAGCAGTTCTTC
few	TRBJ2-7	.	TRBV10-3	CAISESGDTEF	TGTGCCATCAGTGAGTCAGGAGATACGGAGTTC
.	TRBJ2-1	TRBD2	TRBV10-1	CASSESGLAANNEQFF	TGCGCCAGCAGTGAGTCGGGACTAGCGGCTAACAATGAGCAGTTCTTC
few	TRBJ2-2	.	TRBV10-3	CAISGWGKTGELFF	TGTGCCATCAGTGGATGGGGGAAAACCGGGGAGCTGTTTTTT
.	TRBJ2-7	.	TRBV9	CASSVDEDYEQYF	TGTGCCAGCAGCGTAGATGAGGACTACGAGCAGTACTTC
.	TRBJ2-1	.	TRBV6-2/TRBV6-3	CASSSTGIYNEQFF	TGTGCCAGCAGTTCTACAGGGATTTACAATGAGCAGTTCTTC
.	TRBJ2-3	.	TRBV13	CASSLEPADTQYF	TGTGCCAGCAGCTTAGAGCCGGCAGATACGCAGTATTTT